This note documents a single T cell receptor beta chain sequence. Its antigen is still unknown. Primers used in a second PCR of about 7 to 12 cycles were a sample-barcoded 5' primer and a J-beta primer mix. Every cDNA molecule carried a tag from a template-switch adaptor bearing 12 random nucleotides. TCRdb re-derived calls from the 5' RACE reads in MiXCR, one entry per CDR3 protein. The repertoire holds about 280,000 distinct CDR3 sequences, with around 30% as singletons. This record belongs to a study of blood T cells in healthy people across ages. Study-wide findings and caveats: Researchers judged that diversity estimates from one million T cells fell short of true values. No conclusive comparison of naive versus antigen-experienced cells was possible with unsorted PBMCs. Comparison with aged donors showed that long-lived donors had more naive CD4+ cells and higher diversity.

Sequencing was performed on blood. This sequence originates from a woman in her sixties or seventies in good health.

Here the CDR3 reads CASSLAARTGGETQYF. The DNA of the CDR3 is TGTGCCAGCAGTTTAGCGGCCCGGACGGGTGGAGAGACCCAGTACTTC. The chain combines TRBV12-3 or TRBV12-4 with TRBJ2-5; D remains unclear. With 0 bases removed from V and 4 bases from J, the gap between germline ends came to 15 bases. The CDR3 extends over 16 amino acids.